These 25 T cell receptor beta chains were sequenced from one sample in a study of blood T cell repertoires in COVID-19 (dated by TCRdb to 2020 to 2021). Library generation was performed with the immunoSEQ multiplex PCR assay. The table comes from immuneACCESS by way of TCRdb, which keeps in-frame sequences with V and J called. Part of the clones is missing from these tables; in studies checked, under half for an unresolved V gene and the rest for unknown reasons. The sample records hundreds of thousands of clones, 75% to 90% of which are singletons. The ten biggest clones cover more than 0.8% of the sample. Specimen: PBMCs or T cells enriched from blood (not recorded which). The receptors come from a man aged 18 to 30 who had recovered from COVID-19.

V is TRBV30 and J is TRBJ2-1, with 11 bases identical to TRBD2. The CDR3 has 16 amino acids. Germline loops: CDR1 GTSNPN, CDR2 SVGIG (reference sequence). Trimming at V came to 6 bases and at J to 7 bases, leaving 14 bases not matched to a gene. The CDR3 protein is CACFWNSGRVRNEQFF. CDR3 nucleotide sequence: TGTGCCTGTTTTTGGAATAGCGGGAGGGTACGTAATGAGCAGTTCTTC. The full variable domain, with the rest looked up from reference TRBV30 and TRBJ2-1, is SQTIHQWPATLVQPVGSPLSLECTVEGTSNPNLYWYRQAAGRGLQLLFYSVGIGQISSEVPQNLSASRPQDRQFILSSKKLLLSDSGFYLCACFWNSGRVRNEQFFGPGTRLTVL.

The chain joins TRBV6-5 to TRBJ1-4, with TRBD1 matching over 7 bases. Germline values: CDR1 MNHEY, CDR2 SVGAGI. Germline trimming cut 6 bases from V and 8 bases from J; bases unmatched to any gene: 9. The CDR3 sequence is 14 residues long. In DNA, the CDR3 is TGTGCCAGCAGCCTTAACAGGGGTCGCGAAAAACTGTTTTTT. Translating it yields CASSLNRGREKLFF.

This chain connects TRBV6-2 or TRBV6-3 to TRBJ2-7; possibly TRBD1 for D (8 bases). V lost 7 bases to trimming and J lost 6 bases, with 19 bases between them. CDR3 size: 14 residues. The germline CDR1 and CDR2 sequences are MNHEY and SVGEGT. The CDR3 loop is CASNPDRGGSEQYF. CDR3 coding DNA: TGTGCCAGCAACCCCGACAGGGGAGGGTCCGAGCAGTACTTC.

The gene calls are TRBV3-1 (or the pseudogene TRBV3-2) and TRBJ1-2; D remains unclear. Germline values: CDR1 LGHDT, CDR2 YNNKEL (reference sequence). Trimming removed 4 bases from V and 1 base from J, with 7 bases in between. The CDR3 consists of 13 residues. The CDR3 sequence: CASSRDGNYGYTF. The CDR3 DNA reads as TGTGCCAGCAGCCGAGACGGTAACTATGGCTACACCTTC.

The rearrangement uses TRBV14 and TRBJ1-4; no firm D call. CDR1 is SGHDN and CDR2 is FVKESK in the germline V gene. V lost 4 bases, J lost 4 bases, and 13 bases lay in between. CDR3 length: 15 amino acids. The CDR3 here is CASSPLQSSNEKLFF. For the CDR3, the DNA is TGTGCCAGCAGCCCCTTACAGTCAAGTAATGAAAAACTGTTTTTT.

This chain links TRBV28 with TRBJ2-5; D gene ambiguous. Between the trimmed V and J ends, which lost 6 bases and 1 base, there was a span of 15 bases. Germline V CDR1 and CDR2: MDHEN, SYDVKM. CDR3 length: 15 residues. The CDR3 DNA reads TGTGCCAGCAGCCTACCGGCAGGCAGCCAAGAGACCCAGTACTTC. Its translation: CASSLPAGSQETQYF. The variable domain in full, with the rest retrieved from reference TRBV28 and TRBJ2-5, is DVKVTQSSRYLVKRTGEKVFLECVQDMDHENMFWYRQDPGLGLRLIYFSYDVKMKEKGDIPEGYSVSREKKERFSLILESASTNQTSMYLCASSLPAGSQETQYFGPGTRLLVL.

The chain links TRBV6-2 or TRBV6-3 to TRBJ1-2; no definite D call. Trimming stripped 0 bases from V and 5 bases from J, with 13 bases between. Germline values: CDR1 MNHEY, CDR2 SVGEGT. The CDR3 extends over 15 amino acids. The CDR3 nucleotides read TGTGCCAGCAGTTACTCGGAGTTTTCGACGTATGGCTACACCTTC. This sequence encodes CASSYSEFSTYGYTF.

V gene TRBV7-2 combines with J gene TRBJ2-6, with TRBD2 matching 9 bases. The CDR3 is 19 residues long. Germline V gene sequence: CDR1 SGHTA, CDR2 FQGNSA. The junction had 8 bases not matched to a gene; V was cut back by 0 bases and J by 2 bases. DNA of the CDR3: TGTGCCAGCAGCTTAGCGCAGGGTAGCGGGAGAGCTGGGGCCAACGTCCTGACTTTC. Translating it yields CASSLAQGSGRAGANVLTF.

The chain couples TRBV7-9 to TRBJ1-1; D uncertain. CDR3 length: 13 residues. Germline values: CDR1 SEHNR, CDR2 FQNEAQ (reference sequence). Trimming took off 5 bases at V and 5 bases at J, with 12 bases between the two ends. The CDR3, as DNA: TGTGCCAGCAGCCCAGGCGGGGTTACTGAAGCTTTCTTT. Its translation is CASSPGGVTEAFF.

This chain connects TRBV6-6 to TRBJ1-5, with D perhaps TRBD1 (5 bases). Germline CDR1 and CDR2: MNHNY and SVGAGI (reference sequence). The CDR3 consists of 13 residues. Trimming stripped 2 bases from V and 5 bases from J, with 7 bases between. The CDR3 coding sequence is TGTGCCAGCAGTTACAGGGACTATCAGCCCCAGCATTTT. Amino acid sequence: CASSYRDYQPQHF.

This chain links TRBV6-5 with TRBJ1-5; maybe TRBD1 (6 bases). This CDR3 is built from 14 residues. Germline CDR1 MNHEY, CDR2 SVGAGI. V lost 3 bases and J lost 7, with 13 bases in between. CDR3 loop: CASSYRRGPQPQHF. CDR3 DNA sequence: TGTGCCAGCAGTTATAGGCGGGGGCCGCAGCCCCAGCATTTT.

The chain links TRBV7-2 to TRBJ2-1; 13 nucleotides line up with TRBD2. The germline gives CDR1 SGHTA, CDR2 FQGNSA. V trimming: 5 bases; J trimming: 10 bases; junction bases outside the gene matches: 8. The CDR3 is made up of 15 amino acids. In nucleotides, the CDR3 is TGTGCCAGCAGCCCGGGACTAGCGGGATCATTGGAGCAGTTCTTC. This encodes CASSPGLAGSLEQFF.

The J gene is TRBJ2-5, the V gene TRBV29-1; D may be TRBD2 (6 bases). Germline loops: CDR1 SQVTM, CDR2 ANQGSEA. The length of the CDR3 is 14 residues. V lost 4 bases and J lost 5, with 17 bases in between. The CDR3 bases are TGCAGCGTTGCCCCTCCGGGGGTAGGGGAGACCCAGTACTTC. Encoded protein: CSVAPPGVGETQYF.

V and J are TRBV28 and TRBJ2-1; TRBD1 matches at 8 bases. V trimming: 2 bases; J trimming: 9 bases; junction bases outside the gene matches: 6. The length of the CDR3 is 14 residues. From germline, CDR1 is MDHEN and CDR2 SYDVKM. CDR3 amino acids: CASSLLDQGAEQFF. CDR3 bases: TGTGCCAGCAGTTTACTCGATCAGGGGGCTGAGCAGTTCTTC.

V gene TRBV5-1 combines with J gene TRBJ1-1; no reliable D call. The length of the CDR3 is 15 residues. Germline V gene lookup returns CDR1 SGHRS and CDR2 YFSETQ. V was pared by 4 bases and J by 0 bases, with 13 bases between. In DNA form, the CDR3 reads TGCGCCAGCAGCACCCTCCCCGAGATGAACACTGAAGCTTTCTTT. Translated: CASSTLPEMNTEAFF.

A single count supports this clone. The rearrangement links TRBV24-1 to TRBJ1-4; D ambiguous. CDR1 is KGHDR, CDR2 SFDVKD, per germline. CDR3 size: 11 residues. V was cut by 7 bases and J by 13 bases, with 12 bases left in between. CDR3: CATSDGPGLFF. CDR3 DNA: TGTGCCACCAGCGATGGCCCAGGACTGTTTTTT.

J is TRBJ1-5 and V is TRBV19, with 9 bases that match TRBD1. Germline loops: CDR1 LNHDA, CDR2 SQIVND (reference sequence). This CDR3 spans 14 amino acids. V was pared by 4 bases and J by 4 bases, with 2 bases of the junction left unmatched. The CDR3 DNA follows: TGTGCCAGTAGTACGACAGGGGGTAATCAGCCCCAGCATTTT. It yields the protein CASSTTGGNQPQHF.

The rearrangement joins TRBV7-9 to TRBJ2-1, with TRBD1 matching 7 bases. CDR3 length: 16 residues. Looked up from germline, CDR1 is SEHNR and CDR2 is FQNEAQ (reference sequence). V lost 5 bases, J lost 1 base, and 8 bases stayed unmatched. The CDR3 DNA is TGTGCCAGCAGCCCAAGCAGGGGGTTGTCCTACAATGAGCAGTTCTTC. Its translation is CASSPSRGLSYNEQFF.

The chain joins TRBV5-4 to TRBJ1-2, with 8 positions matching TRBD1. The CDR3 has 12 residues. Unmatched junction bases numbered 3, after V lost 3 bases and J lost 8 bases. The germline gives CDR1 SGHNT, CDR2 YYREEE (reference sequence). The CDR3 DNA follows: TGTGCCAGCAGCTACGACAGGGGCGGCTACACCTTC. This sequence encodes CASSYDRGGYTF.

As DNA, the CDR3 is TGTGCCAGCAGTTTAACTAGCGGTTATAGCTCCTACGAGCAGTACTTC. It translates to CASSLTSGYSSYEQYF. The chain has TRBV28 and TRBJ2-7; 8 nucleotides match TRBD2. This CDR3 region has 16 residues. V was clipped by 2 bases and J by 0 bases; unmatched bases: 6. CDR1 and CDR2 from the germline V gene are MDHEN and SYDVKM.

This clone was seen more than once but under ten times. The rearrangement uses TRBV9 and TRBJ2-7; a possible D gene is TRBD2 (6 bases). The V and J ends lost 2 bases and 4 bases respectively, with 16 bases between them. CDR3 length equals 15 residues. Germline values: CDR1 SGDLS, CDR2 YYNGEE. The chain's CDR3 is CASSVSGVGVYEQYF. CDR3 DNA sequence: TGTGCCAGCAGCGTTAGCGGAGTGGGGGTGTACGAGCAGTACTTC.

Here the CDR3 reads CASSELGQVPQPQHF. DNA for the CDR3: TGTGCCAGCAGTGAATTGGGACAGGTCCCTCAGCCCCAGCATTTT. This chain links TRBV6-1 with TRBJ1-5; 8 nucleotides agree with TRBD1. The germline gives CDR1 MNHNS, CDR2 SASEGT. Trimming cost V 2 bases and J 6 bases; bases outside gene matches: 6. This CDR3 region has 15 residues.

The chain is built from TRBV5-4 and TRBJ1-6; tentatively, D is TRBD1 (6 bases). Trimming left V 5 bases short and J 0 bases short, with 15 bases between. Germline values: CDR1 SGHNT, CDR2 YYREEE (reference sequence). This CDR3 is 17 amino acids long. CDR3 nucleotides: TGTGCCAGCAGACCCGGGACACCAAGCTCCTATAATTCACCCCTCCACTTT. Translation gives CASRPGTPSSYNSPLHF.

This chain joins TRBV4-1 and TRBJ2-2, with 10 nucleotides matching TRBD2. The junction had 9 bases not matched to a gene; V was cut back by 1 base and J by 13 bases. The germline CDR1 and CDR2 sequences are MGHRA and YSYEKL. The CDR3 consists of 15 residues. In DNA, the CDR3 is TGCGCCAGCAGCCAAGGCCCTAGCGGGAGTCTAGCGCTGTTTTTT. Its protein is CASSQGPSGSLALFF.

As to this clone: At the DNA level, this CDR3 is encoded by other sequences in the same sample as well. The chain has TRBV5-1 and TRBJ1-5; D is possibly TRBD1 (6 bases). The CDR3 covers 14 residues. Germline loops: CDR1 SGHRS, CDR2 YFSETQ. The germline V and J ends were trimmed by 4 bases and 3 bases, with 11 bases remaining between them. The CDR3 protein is CASSTGQPNQPQHF. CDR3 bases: TGCGCCAGCAGCACGGGACAACCCAATCAGCCCCAGCATTTT.